The 24 T cell receptor beta chains given below trace back to one sample, sequenced in a study of blood T cell repertoires in COVID-19. The assay was immunoSEQ multiplex PCR, and TCRdb's table has in-frame clones only and misses some. This sample yields roughly 250,000 clones, of which 83% are seen a single time; about 3.8% belongs to the top ten. The specimen was PBMCs or T cells enriched from blood (not recorded which). The receptors here all came from a woman aged 40 to 50 who had been exposed to COVID-19.

The V gene is TRBV7-2, the J gene TRBJ2-7; 8 bases are a match to TRBD2. Germline CDR1 reads SGHTA; CDR2 reads FQGNSA. This CDR3 is built from 14 residues. The trim removed 10 bases at V and 0 bases at J, leaving 8 bases unmatched. CDR3 sequence (DNA): TGTGCCACCTCCTCGGGGGGGAGCTCCTACGAGCAGTACTTC. It translates to CATSSGGSSYEQYF.

This chain links TRBV7-3 with TRBJ2-3, with 12 bases lining up with TRBD2. The CDR3 loop spans 16 amino acids. With 6 bases clipped from V and 4 bases from J, the junction kept 8 bases outside the gene matches. Per germline, CDR1 SGHTA and CDR2 FQGTGA. The CDR3 reads CASSLTSGGPSDTQYF. DNA for the CDR3: TGTGCCAGCAGTCTAACTAGCGGGGGGCCATCAGATACGCAGTATTTT. Filled out from reference TRBV7-3 and TRBJ2-3, the complete variable domain reads GAGVSQTPSNKVTEKGKYVELRCDPISGHTALYWYRQSLGQGPEFLIYFQGTGAADDSGLPNDRFFAVRPEGSVSTLKIQRTERGDSAVYLCASSLTSGGPSDTQYFGPGTRLTVL.

The chain is built from TRBV20-1 and TRBJ2-1; 8 bases map to TRBD2. Germline-derived CDR1 and CDR2 are DFQATT and SNEGSKA (reference sequence). V gave up 6 bases and J gave up 6 bases; unmatched junction bases: 7. The CDR3 runs 13 residues. The CDR3 is CSASTGTSNEQFF. CDR3 in DNA: TGCAGTGCCAGTACCGGGACTAGCAATGAGCAGTTCTTC.

The chain is built from TRBV12-3 or TRBV12-4 and TRBJ1-5, with D maybe TRBD1 (5 bases). V lost 5 bases to trimming and J lost 7 bases, with 12 bases between them. The CDR3 sequence is 13 residues long. The DNA of the CDR3 is TGTGCCAGCAGTCCAGGGCTGGGGCAGCCCCAGCATTTT. This gives the protein CASSPGLGQPQHF.

The CDR3 region is CSASLAPFSGGAGGTGELFF. CDR3 nucleotides: TGCAGTGCTAGTTTGGCCCCCTTTAGCGGGGGGGCCGGGGGCACCGGGGAGCTGTTTTTT. V and J are TRBV20-1 and TRBJ2-2, with TRBD2 identical over 11 bases. In germline, CDR1 is DFQATT, CDR2 SNEGSKA (reference sequence). CDR3 length: 20 amino acids. J lost 4 bases, V lost 3 bases, and 19 bases had no gene match.

The chain is built from TRBV3-1 (or the pseudogene TRBV3-2) and TRBJ1-4; weak D call: TRBD1 (6 bases). CDR1 is LGHDT, CDR2 YNNKEL, per germline (reference sequence). Trimming left V 5 bases short and J 7 bases short, with 14 bases between. The CDR3 has 14 amino acids. The CDR3 DNA follows: TGTGCCAGCAGCTACCGGGACATAGGTGAAAAACTGTTTTTT. Translated: CASSYRDIGEKLFF.

The chain combines TRBV27 with TRBJ1-4; D is perhaps TRBD1 (5 bases). The CDR3 sequence is 14 residues long. The germline CDR1 and CDR2 sequences are MNHEY and SMNVEV (reference sequence). Trimming cost V 5 bases and J 6 bases, with 13 bases left between them. The CDR3 DNA reads TGTGCCAGCAGTATAAACCGGGACTATGAAAAACTGTTTTTT. Residues: CASSINRDYEKLFF.

CDR3 in DNA: TGTGCCAGCAGAGGACAGGCCTCCTATGGCTACACCTTC. Translation gives CASRGQASYGYTF. V gene TRBV2 combines with J gene TRBJ1-2; TRBD1 agrees at 7 bases. This CDR3 comprises 13 residues. Germline CDR1 SNHLY, CDR2 FYNNEI. The ends lost 6 bases at V and 4 bases at J; junction bases unmatched: 5.

The chain links TRBV6-2 or TRBV6-3 to TRBJ1-4, with D hard to call. This CDR3 contains 14 residues. Trimming pared 6 bases from V and 7 bases from J, leaving 15 bases between. In germline, CDR1 is MNHEY, CDR2 SVGEGT. The CDR3 DNA follows: TGTGCCAGCAGCCGGTACCTCGGGAGTGAAAAACTGTTTTTT. As protein: CASSRYLGSEKLFF.

The rearrangement links TRBV3-1 (or the pseudogene TRBV3-2) to TRBJ2-7; 9 positions match TRBD2. After removal of 5 bases from V and 6 bases from J, the junction contained 8 bases not matched to a gene. The CDR3 has 14 amino acids. Germline V CDR1 and CDR2: LGHDT, YNNKEL (reference sequence). CDR3 residues: CASSWGTSRVEQYF. For the CDR3, the DNA is TGTGCCAGCAGCTGGGGGACTAGCCGAGTCGAGCAGTACTTC.

The chain is built from TRBV6-5 and TRBJ2-2; D is undetermined. The germline CDR1 and CDR2 sequences are MNHEY and SVGAGI. The CDR3 loop spans 16 amino acids. V was clipped by 4 bases and J by 2 bases, with 14 bases between them. The CDR3 spells CASSSLGGINTGELFF. CDR3 nucleotide sequence: TGTGCCAGCAGTTCGCTAGGTGGCATCAACACCGGGGAGCTGTTTTTT.

The chain employs TRBV10-3 and TRBJ1-3; D is undetermined. The CDR3 runs to 15 residues. Germline assignment: CDR1 ENHRY and CDR2 SYGVKD. The ends were cut back, 0 bases at V and 4 bases at J, with 10 bases in the middle. Written as DNA, the CDR3 is TGTGCCATCAGTGAGTCAACGGGAGGAGGAAACACCATATATTTT. It codes for CAISESTGGGNTIYF.

This clone was observed a handful of times. This chain connects TRBV3-1 (or the pseudogene TRBV3-2) to TRBJ2-1; 11 bases map to TRBD2. The germline V gene encodes CDR1 LGHDT and CDR2 YNNKEL (reference sequence). The CDR3 contains 18 residues. After removal of 4 bases from V and 8 bases from J, the junction contained 16 bases not matched to a gene. The CDR3 region is CASSLKSPGSGGAHEQFF. The CDR3, as DNA: TGTGCCAGCAGCCTAAAGTCCCCCGGTAGCGGGGGGGCCCATGAGCAGTTCTTC.

The chain carries TRBV29-1 and TRBJ2-2; D is perhaps TRBD1 (5 bases). The germline CDR1 and CDR2 sequences are SQVTM and ANQGSEA. V gave up 6 bases and J gave up 2 bases, with 13 bases separating them. CDR3 length: 14 residues. The DNA for the CDR3 is TGCAGCGTCAAACCCGACAGAAACACCGGGGAGCTGTTTTTT. Amino acids: CSVKPDRNTGELFF.

In its sample, this clone was seen a few times. J is TRBJ2-1 and V is TRBV7-9, with D perhaps matching TRBD1 (6 bases). Germline loops: CDR1 SEHNR, CDR2 FQNEAQ (reference sequence). This CDR3 has 17 residues. Trimming removed 2 bases at V and 7 bases at J, with 21 bases between. The CDR3, as DNA: TGTGCCAGCAGCTTATCTCGGGACACCCGAGGGTGGAATGAGCAGTTCTTC. Translating gives CASSLSRDTRGWNEQFF.

This clone appeared a single time. This rearrangement joins TRBV19 to TRBJ2-1; D is perhaps TRBD1 (5 bases). Trimming shortened V by 4 bases and J by 7 bases, and 11 bases separated the two germline ends. CDR1 and CDR2 (germline): LNHDA, SQIVND (reference sequence). CDR3 length: 13 residues. The CDR3 nucleotides are TGTGCCAGTAGTACTTCCACAGGAAATGAGCAGTTCTTC. Encoded protein: CASSTSTGNEQFF.

The rearrangement uses TRBV5-1 and TRBJ2-7; the D gene is possibly TRBD1 (5 bases). This CDR3 comprises 14 residues. Per germline, CDR1 SGHRS and CDR2 YFSETQ. V gave up 0 bases and J gave up 2 bases, with 9 bases separating them. In DNA, the CDR3 is TGCGCCAGCAGCTTGGAAGGACAACCCTACGAGCAGTACTTC. Protein product: CASSLEGQPYEQYF.

V usage is TRBV30 and J usage is TRBJ1-5, with D perhaps TRBD1 (5 bases). Per germline, CDR1 GTSNPN and CDR2 SVGIG (reference sequence). Trimming cost V 7 bases and J 7 bases, with 17 bases left between them. There are 13 residues in the CDR3. The DNA of the CDR3 is TGTGCCTACACGGGGGTCTTCGGACAGCCCCAGCATTTT. This gives the protein CAYTGVFGQPQHF. The complete variable domain, with remaining parts taken from reference TRBV30 and TRBJ1-5, reads SQTIHQWPATLVQPVGSPLSLECTVEGTSNPNLYWYRQAAGRGLQLLFYSVGIGQISSEVPQNLSASRPQDRQFILSSKKLLLSDSGFYLCAYTGVFGQPQHFGDGTRLSIL.

This chain uses TRBV27 with TRBJ2-1; 13 nucleotides align to TRBD2. This CDR3 region has 17 residues. With V trimmed by 5 bases and J by 4 bases, 8 bases remained unmatched. Per germline, CDR1 MNHEY and CDR2 SMNVEV (reference sequence). In nucleotides, the CDR3 is TGTGCCAGCAGTCAAGGACTAGCGGGGGCGGCTTACAATGAGCAGTTCTTC. This encodes CASSQGLAGAAYNEQFF.

The chain joins TRBV5-1 to TRBJ1-5; no definite D call. The V gene lost 8 bases and the J gene lost 4 bases, with 4 bases spanning the gap. The germline gives CDR1 SGHRS, CDR2 YFSETQ. The CDR3 has 10 amino acids. DNA of the CDR3: TGCGCCAGGTATAATCAGCCCCAGCATTTT. Protein product: CARYNQPQHF. The entire variable domain, with the rest obtained from reference TRBV5-1 and TRBJ1-5, is as follows: KAGVTQTPRYLIKTRGQQVTLSCSPISGHRSVSWYQQTPGQGLQFLFEYFSETQRNKGNFPGRFSGRQFSNSRSEMNVSTLELGDSALYLCARYNQPQHFGDGTRLSIL.

V gene TRBV19 combines with J gene TRBJ1-4, with unresolved D. The V gene lost 5 bases and the J gene lost 6 bases, with 13 bases spanning the gap. This CDR3 region has 14 residues. CDR1 is LNHDA and CDR2 is SQIVND in the germline V gene (reference sequence). DNA for the CDR3: TGTGCCAGTAGTCTAATGGTGGGCGATGAAAAACTGTTTTTT. Translation: CASSLMVGDEKLFF.

The chain couples TRBV7-6 to TRBJ2-5, with a tentative D call TRBD2 (6 bases). Trimming pared 3 bases from V and 8 bases from J, leaving 16 bases between. Germline V gives CDR1 SGHVS, CDR2 FNYEAQ. The CDR3 loop spans 14 amino acids. DNA for the CDR3: TGTGCCAGCAGCTTCGGCGGGGCCTCGGGTACCCAGTACTTC. Its translation is CASSFGGASGTQYF.

This clone was counted once. The CDR3 protein is CASSFRQGHSPLHF. CDR3 nucleotides: TGTGCCAGCAGTTTTCGTCAGGGGCATTCACCCCTCCACTTT. The chain is built from TRBV28 and TRBJ1-6; tentative D call: TRBD1 (6 bases). Germline lookup yields CDR1 MDHEN and CDR2 SYDVKM. The CDR3 runs 14 residues. Trimming removed 3 bases at V and 8 bases at J, with 11 bases between. The complete variable domain, with remaining parts taken from reference TRBV28 and TRBJ1-6, reads DVKVTQSSRYLVKRTGEKVFLECVQDMDHENMFWYRQDPGLGLRLIYFSYDVKMKEKGDIPEGYSVSREKKERFSLILESASTNQTSMYLCASSFRQGHSPLHFGNGTRLTVT.

This clone turned up a few times. The chain uses TRBV21-1 and TRBJ2-7; the table calls TRBD1, which could not be checked here. TRBV21-1 constitutes a pseudogene. The CDR3 is 15 amino acids. CDR3 coding DNA: TGTGCCAGCAGCAAACAGGGCAGGAATCTCTACGAGCAGTACTTC. Translation gives CASSKQGRNLYEQYF.